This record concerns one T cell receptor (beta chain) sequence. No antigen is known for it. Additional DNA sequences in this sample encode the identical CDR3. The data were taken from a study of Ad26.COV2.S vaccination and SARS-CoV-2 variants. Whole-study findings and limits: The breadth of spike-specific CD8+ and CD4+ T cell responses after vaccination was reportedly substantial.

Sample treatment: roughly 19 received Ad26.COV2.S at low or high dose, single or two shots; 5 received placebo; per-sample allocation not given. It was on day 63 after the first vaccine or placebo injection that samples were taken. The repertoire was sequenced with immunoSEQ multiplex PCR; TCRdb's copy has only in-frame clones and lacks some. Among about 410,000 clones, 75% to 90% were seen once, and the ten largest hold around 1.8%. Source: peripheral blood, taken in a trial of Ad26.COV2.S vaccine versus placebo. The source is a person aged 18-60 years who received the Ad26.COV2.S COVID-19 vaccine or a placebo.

The CDR3 nucleotides are TGTGCCAGTAGCAGGACCAGCGTAAACACCGGGGAGCTGTTTTTT. Translation gives CASSRTSVNTGELFF. V is TRBV19 and J is TRBJ2-2, with D unclear. Trimming stripped 6 bases from V and 2 bases from J, with 13 bases between. Looked up from germline, CDR1 is LNHDA and CDR2 is SQIVND (reference sequence). The CDR3 loop spans 15 amino acids.